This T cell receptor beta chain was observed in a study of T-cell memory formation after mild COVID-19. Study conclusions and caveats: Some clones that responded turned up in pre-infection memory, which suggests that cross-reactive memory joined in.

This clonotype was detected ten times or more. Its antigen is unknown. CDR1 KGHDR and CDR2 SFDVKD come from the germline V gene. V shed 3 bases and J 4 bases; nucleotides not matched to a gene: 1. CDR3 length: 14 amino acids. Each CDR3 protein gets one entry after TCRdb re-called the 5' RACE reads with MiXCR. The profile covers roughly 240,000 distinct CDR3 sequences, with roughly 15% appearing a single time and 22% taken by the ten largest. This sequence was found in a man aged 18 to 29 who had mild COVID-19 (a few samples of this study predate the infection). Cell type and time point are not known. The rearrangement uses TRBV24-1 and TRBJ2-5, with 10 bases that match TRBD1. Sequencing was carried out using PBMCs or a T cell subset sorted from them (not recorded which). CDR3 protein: CATSDRTGGETQYF. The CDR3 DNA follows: TGTGCCACCAGTGATCGGACAGGGGGAGAGACCCAGTACTTC.